A selection of T cell receptor beta chains follows, all from one sample in a study of T cells after yellow fever vaccination. TCRdb called the 5' RACE reads again in MiXCR, with one record for every CDR3 protein. The sample records about 400,000 distinct CDR3 sequences, around 6.5% being singletons. The sequences come from PBMCs, collected 5 days after the yellow fever booster vaccination. The source of these receptors is a man aged 25-40 years who received the YFV17D yellow fever vaccine. CDR3s include the opening cysteine and the closing phenylalanine or tryptophan. Each record gives: D gene, V gene, J gene, clone size, CDR3 DNA, CDR3 protein. A D gene is named only where the DNA matches it firmly. Clone size, where shown, is once, few, many, or a class for clones that have expanded.

>.|TRBV11-2|TRBJ2-5|.
TGTGCCAGCAGCTTGATGGGCGGGCCGTCAGAGACCCAGTACTTC
CASSLMGGPSETQYF
>TRBD1|TRBV28|TRBJ2-2|many
TGTGCCAGCAGTCTTATGGGACAGTATGGCACCGGGGAGCTGTTTTTT
CASSLMGQYGTGELFF
>TRBD1|TRBV7-2|TRBJ1-2|.
TGTGCCAGCAGCGCACCGGGACAGATCTATGGCTACACCTTC
CASSAPGQIYGYTF
>TRBD1|TRBV4-3|TRBJ2-5|many
TGCGCCAGCAGCCAATCCAGGGACAGAGCCCAAGAGACCCAGTACTTC
CASSQSRDRAQETQYF
>TRBD2|TRBV7-9|TRBJ2-2|many
TGTGCCAGCAGCCCGCCTAGCGGGAGGATCACCGGGGAGCTGTTTTTT
CASSPPSGRITGELFF
>.|TRBV27|TRBJ2-7|many
TGTGCCAGCAGTTTAAGGGAGCCGGTTTTCGGCGAGCAGTACTTC
CASSLREPVFGEQYF
>.|TRBV11-2|TRBJ1-5|.
TGTGCCAGCAGCTCAGAACAGGGACCCGCGACCCAGCATTTT
CASSSEQGPATQHF
>TRBD2|TRBV28|TRBJ2-1|.
TGTGCCAGCAGTCTGAGGACTAGCGGTGTCCAATACAATGAGCAGTTCTTC
CASSLRTSGVQYNEQFF
>.|TRBV7-2|TRBJ1-4|few
TGTGCCAGCAGGCTGGGGGGCGCTGGTGAAAAACTGTTTTTT
CASRLGGAGEKLFF
>.|TRBV7-9|TRBJ1-1|few
TGTGCCAGCAGCTCAAAACCCCTCAGTCAGTTGAACACTGAAGCTTTCTTT
CASSSKPLSQLNTEAFF
>.|TRBV25-1|TRBJ1-6|few
TGTGCCAGCAGTGAATACGACGCCGCGGGGTCACCCCTCCACTTT
CASSEYDAAGSPLHF
>.|TRBV7-2|TRBJ2-4|many
TGTGCCAGCAGCTTATTGGCGGGATACGAAAACATTCAGTACTTC
CASSLLAGYENIQYF
>.|TRBV12-3/TRBV12-4|TRBJ2-7|.
TGTGCCAGCAGTTTAGGGGGGCGAGGGGGCGAGCAGTACTTC
CASSLGGRGGEQYF
>TRBD1|TRBV5-8|TRBJ2-7|.
TGTGCCAGCAGCCGAACTACCGGGACAGGGATCTACGAGCAGTACTTC
CASSRTTGTGIYEQYF
>TRBD2|TRBV5-1|TRBJ2-1|.
TGCGCCAGCAGCGTCTTAGCGGGAGAGGCCTACAATGAGCAGTTCTTC
CASSVLAGEAYNEQFF
>.|TRBV12-3/TRBV12-4|TRBJ1-2|many
TGTGCCAGCACCCAGGCAGGGTTCAATAACTATGGCTACACCTTC
CASTQAGFNNYGYTF
>.|TRBV29-1|TRBJ2-2|.
TGCAGCGTTGAAAGGGGACCCGGCACCGGGGAGCTGTTTTTT
CSVERGPGTGELFF
>.|TRBV6-5|TRBJ1-5|few
TGTGCCAGCAGTCCTCGGACAGAGGCCCATCAGCCCCAGCATTTT
CASSPRTEAHQPQHF
>.|TRBV5-1|TRBJ2-3|.
TGCGCCAGCAGCTTCTTGGGACTTACTAGCACAGATACGCAGTATTTT
CASSFLGLTSTDTQYF
>.|TRBV29-1|TRBJ2-2|many
TGCAGCGGCGGTAGGGGGACCGGGGAGCTGTTTTTT
CSGGRGTGELFF
>.|TRBV25-1|TRBJ2-7|few
TGTGCCAGCGGTGGAGGCAGCCGGCCTTACGAGCAGTACTTC
CASGGGSRPYEQYF
>.|TRBV20-1|TRBJ2-7|many
TGCAGTGCTTCTCGGGACTTCTACGAGCAGTACTTC
CSASRDFYEQYF
>.|TRBV2|TRBJ1-1|.
TGTGCCAGCGGGGGGAGCACTGAAGCTTTCTTT
CASGGSTEAFF
>.|TRBV12-3/TRBV12-4|TRBJ2-1|.
TGTGCCAGCAGCCGCTCACTCGGAGAGAGGTCCTACAATGAGCAGTTCTTC
CASSRSLGERSYNEQFF
>TRBD1|TRBV5-1|TRBJ2-7|.
TGCGCCAGCAGCTCCGGGACAGGGGTCGAGCAGTACTTC
CASSSGTGVEQYF
>TRBD1|TRBV10-3|TRBJ2-7|many
TGTGCCATCAGTGGACAGGGGACTTACGAGCAGTACTTC
CAISGQGTYEQYF
>.|TRBV4-3|TRBJ2-2|.
TGCGCCAGCAGCCAAGAGGCGGGGAGCACCGGGGAGCTGTTTTTT
CASSQEAGSTGELFF
>.|TRBV6-5|TRBJ2-7|many
TGTGCCAGCAGTTACTCGGGACTGGGTAGAAAGCAGTACTTC
CASSYSGLGRKQYF
>.|TRBV7-2|TRBJ2-3|.
TGTGCCAGCAGCTACCAACAGGGCAGAACCACAGATACGCAGTATTTT
CASSYQQGRTTDTQYF
>TRBD2|TRBV2|TRBJ2-1|.
TGTGCCAGCTGTCATAGGGGCCAGCGGGAGGGTCTTCTGTATGAGCAGTTCTTC
CASCHRGQREGLLYEQFF
>.|TRBV14|TRBJ2-5|.
TGTGCCAGCAGCCAAGTGTGGGGGTGGTACGAAGAGCAAGAGACCCAGTACTTC
CASSQVWGWYEEQETQYF
>TRBD1|TRBV19|TRBJ2-1|few
TGTGCCAGCGGGGACAGAACCTACAATGAGCAGTTCTTC
CASGDRTYNEQFF
>TRBD1|TRBV5-1|TRBJ2-5|many
TGCGCCAGCAGCCAGGGGGACAGGGAGACCCAGTACTTC
CASSQGDRETQYF
>.|TRBV29-1|TRBJ1-1|many
TGCAGCGTTGTTCGGGTTCCGAACACTGAAGCTTTCTTT
CSVVRVPNTEAFF
>.|TRBV5-5|TRBJ2-7|few
TGTGCCAGCAGCTTGGTTTCGGGGGACGAGCAGTACTTC
CASSLVSGDEQYF
>.|TRBV6-2/TRBV6-3|TRBJ2-5|.
TGTGCCAGCTCAAGTACAGGATCGTACCAAGAGACCCAGTACTTC
CASSSTGSYQETQYF
>.|TRBV12-3/TRBV12-4|TRBJ2-7|.
TGTGCCAGCAGTTCCGACCCCTACGAGCAGTACTTC
CASSSDPYEQYF